The T cell receptor beta chain described here comes from a study of lymphopenia after photon versus proton radiotherapy. Findings and caveats of the study: Under photons, naive T cells and diversity fell while effector/memory populations rose. Oligoclonal CD8+ Temra expansion after nadir drove photon patients' diversity drop. Survival link was tested only in deceased patients; proton benefit remains a possibility. Larger post-nadir TCR diversity loss correlated inversely with survival in deceased patients.

V lost 7 bases and J lost 1, with 11 bases in between. Per the germline V gene, CDR1 is SGHAT and CDR2 is FQNNGV. This CDR3 is 13 amino acids long. Clones were sequenced by immunoSEQ multiplex PCR, and TCRdb holds only the in-frame ones, with some missing. Of about 25,000 clones in the sample, roughly 86% were seen once. This clone appeared a single time. Antigen specificity is unknown. This sequence was found in a man aged 45 to 65 with gastric cancer. The material was peripheral blood, obtained from a patient treated with photon-based radiotherapy. V is TRBV11-2 and J is TRBJ2-7; D is uncertain. The CDR3 is CASTLSGSYEQYF. The CDR3 bases are TGTGCCAGCACCCTTTCCGGGTCCTACGAGCAGTACTTC.